The rows below give T cell receptor beta chains drawn from one sample of a study of blood T cell repertoires in COVID-19. Only in-frame clones appear in the TCRdb table, and some are missing; sequencing was by immunoSEQ multiplex PCR. The profile shows under 95,000 clones, roughly 78% of them singletons. Sequenced input: peripheral blood. The receptors stem from a man aged 55 to 70 with active or convalescent COVID-19. CDR3s include the opening cysteine and the closing phenylalanine or tryptophan. The D gene is left open where the match is weak. The size of a clone is reported for some rows only, either as once, few or many, or as a class for expanded clones.

j_gene	d_gene	abundance	v_gene	CDR3nt	CDR3aa
TRBJ2-6	-	-	TRBV5-1	TGCGCCAGCAGCAGGACGGGCAGGGCCGCTGGGGCCAACGTCCTGACTTTC	CASSRTGRAAGANVLTF
TRBJ2-3	-	-	TRBV4-2	TGTGCCAGCAGCCACGAGTTAGATAACGCAGATACGCAGTATTTT	CASSHELDNADTQYF
TRBJ2-2	TRBD2	-	TRBV3-1/TRBV3-2	TGTGCCAGCAGCACGGGGACTAGCGGGGACCTGAACACCGGGGAGCTGTTTTTT	CASSTGTSGDLNTGELFF
TRBJ2-3	TRBD2	-	TRBV4-1	TGCGCCAGCAGCCAGGGCGGGGGGGCAGATACGCAGTATTTT	CASSQGGGADTQYF
TRBJ2-2	TRBD1	-	TRBV9	TGTGCCAGCAGCAGAGGGACAGGGGACACCGGGGAGCTGTTTTTT	CASSRGTGDTGELFF
TRBJ2-7	TRBD1	-	TRBV7-2	TGTGCCAGCAGATCGGACAGGGGGCGCTTCGAGCAGTACTTC	CASRSDRGRFEQYF
TRBJ2-7	TRBD2	-	TRBV5-1	TGCGCCAGCAGCTTCATGGGGACTAGCGGGGGGCTAACCTACGAGCAGTACTTC	CASSFMGTSGGLTYEQYF
TRBJ1-1	-	few	TRBV6-6	TGTGCCAGCAGTTACAGGGGTCTACAAATGAACACTGAAGCTTTCTTT	CASSYRGLQMNTEAFF
TRBJ2-7	-	-	TRBV28	TGTGCCAGCAGGGGACTTGTATACGAGCAGTACTTC	CASRGLVYEQYF
TRBJ2-7	-	-	TRBV7-9	TGTGCCAGCAGCTTGGCGACAGACCCTCACGAGCAGTACTTC	CASSLATDPHEQYF
TRBJ1-2	-	-	TRBV24-1	TGTGCCACCAGTGATTTTTCGACAGCCTATGGCTACACCTTC	CATSDFSTAYGYTF
TRBJ1-1	-	few	TRBV19	TGTGCCAGTGCCCAGGGCGCGTACACTGAAGCTTTCTTT	CASAQGAYTEAFF
TRBJ1-3	-	-	TRBV28	TGTGCCAGCAGTTTGGGGGGGCCCTCTGGAAACACCATATATTTT	CASSLGGPSGNTIYF
TRBJ1-5	-	-	TRBV7-2	TGTGCCAGCAGCTTAGTTAGTAGCAACAATCAGCCCCAGCATTTT	CASSLVSSNNQPQHF
TRBJ2-7	-	-	TRBV10-3	TGTGCCATCAGTGCCGGGGACTCCACCTACGAGCAGTACTTC	CAISAGDSTYEQYF
TRBJ2-3	TRBD2	-	TRBV4-1	TGCGCCAGCAGCCAACTCTCCGGGACTAGCGGTTCTCGCACAGATACGCAGTATTTT	CASSQLSGTSGSRTDTQYF
TRBJ2-3	-	-	TRBV6-5	TGTGCCAGCAGCGACAGGCCCACAGATACGCAGTATTTT	CASSDRPTDTQYF
TRBJ1-5	-	-	TRBV25-1	TGTGCCAGCGCCGGACAAAATAATCAGCCCCAGCATTTT	CASAGQNNQPQHF
TRBJ1-5	TRBD1	-	TRBV2	TGTGCCAGCAGTGAAAGAGACCCCAGGGGGCAGCCCCAGCATTTT	CASSERDPRGQPQHF
TRBJ2-3	TRBD2	-	TRBV15	TGTGCCACTCGGGGGGGCCCCTCAGATACGCAGTATTTT	CATRGGPSDTQYF
TRBJ1-2	-	few	TRBV12-3/TRBV12-4	TGTGCCAGCAGTTTCTCAGGGAACTATGGCTACACCTTC	CASSFSGNYGYTF
TRBJ1-1	TRBD1	-	TRBV28	TGTGCCAGCAGCTGGGGGACAGGTGAAGCTTTCTTT	CASSWGTGEAFF
TRBJ2-7	-	-	TRBV10-3	TGTGCCATCAGTGAAGGGACACAAGTCTACGAGCAGTACTTC	CAISEGTQVYEQYF
TRBJ2-5	TRBD1	-	TRBV7-3	TGTGCCAGCAGCCCAGGGACAGGTTGGCCAGAGACCCAGTACTTC	CASSPGTGWPETQYF
TRBJ2-7	-	many	TRBV5-1	TGCGCCAGCAGCTTGGGGGGCGGTAAGGGTCCAATCTACGAGCAGTACTTC	CASSLGGGKGPIYEQYF
TRBJ1-2	TRBD1	-	TRBV7-8	TGTGCCAGCAGCTTAGGGTATCGGGACAGGAAAATCTATGGCTACACCTTC	CASSLGYRDRKIYGYTF
TRBJ1-5	TRBD1	-	TRBV27	TGTGCCAGCAATCCACAGGGGAGCAATCAGCCCCAGCATTTT	CASNPQGSNQPQHF
TRBJ1-3	TRBD1	large	TRBV28	TGTGCCAGCAGTTCAGGACAGGGGGGGAGCACCATATATTTT	CASSSGQGGSTIYF
TRBJ1-5	-	-	TRBV18	TGTGCCAGCTCAGAGACAGTAAATAGCAATCAGCCCCAGCATTTT	CASSETVNSNQPQHF
TRBJ2-7	-	-	TRBV7-9	TGTGCCAGCAGCTTACGCCAGGGGATCTACGAGCAGTACTTC	CASSLRQGIYEQYF
TRBJ1-5	-	-	TRBV28	TGTGCCAGCAGTTTAGTGGCAGATGAACAGCCCCAGCATTTT	CASSLVADEQPQHF
TRBJ2-7	TRBD1	-	TRBV18	TGTGCCAGCTCGCCCGACCGGGACAGGGTTTCCTACGAGCAGTACTTC	CASSPDRDRVSYEQYF
TRBJ2-5	-	-	TRBV7-8	TGTGCCACTAGCCCCACAGTCGGGGAAGAGACCCAGTACTTC	CATSPTVGEETQYF
TRBJ1-5	-	-	TRBV9	TGTGCCAGCAGCGCGGGAGCCGATAGCAATCAGCCCCAGCATTTT	CASSAGADSNQPQHF
TRBJ2-2	TRBD1	few	TRBV29-1	TGCAGCGTTCACAGGGGATTGAACACCGGGGAGCTGTTTTTT	CSVHRGLNTGELFF
TRBJ2-1	-	once	TRBV20-1	TGCAGTGCTAGAGGTAGTTATGAGCAGTTCTTC	CSARGSYEQFF
TRBJ2-2	TRBD2	once	TRBV19	TGTGCCAGTAGTATCTTCCTAGCGGGAAACACCGGGGAGCTGTTTTTT	CASSIFLAGNTGELFF
TRBJ2-2	-	few	TRBV4-3	TGCGCCAGCAGCCAAGGAGGCACCGGGGAGCTGTTTTTT	CASSQGGTGELFF
TRBJ2-3	-	-	TRBV6-6	TGTGCCAGCAGTTACTCCAGGGTATCAGATACGCAGTATTTT	CASSYSRVSDTQYF
TRBJ1-5	-	few	TRBV19	TGTGCCAGTAGTATTCAGGGATCGGCTCAGCCCCAGCATTTT	CASSIQGSAQPQHF
TRBJ1-1	-	-	TRBV19	TGTGCCAGTAGCAGAGACTACACTGAAGCTTTCTTT	CASSRDYTEAFF
TRBJ1-1	-	-	TRBV12-3/TRBV12-4	TGTGCCAGCAGTACCAGCAGGGAAACTGAAGCTTTCTTT	CASSTSRETEAFF
TRBJ2-1	-	-	TRBV5-6	TGTGCCAGCAGCCCGGGTTCTCTGACTATCAATGAGCAGTTCTTC	CASSPGSLTINEQFF
TRBJ2-7	TRBD1	-	TRBV30	TGTGCCTGGAGCAGGGGGTTTATCTACGAGCAGTACTTC	CAWSRGFIYEQYF
TRBJ2-7	-	-	TRBV19	TGTGCCAGTAGTATAGATCTTTCGGACAGCTCCTACGAGCAGTACTTC	CASSIDLSDSSYEQYF
TRBJ2-1	TRBD1	-	TRBV11-3	TGTGCCAGCAGCTTAGAAACTACAGGGGCTAGTCCTGAGCAGTTCTTC	CASSLETTGASPEQFF
TRBJ1-6	-	few	TRBV5-6	TGTGCCAGCAGCCAGCTAACAGGATATAGCTCCTATAATTCACCCCTCCACTTT	CASSQLTGYSSYNSPLHF
TRBJ1-6	-	few	TRBV4-1	TGCGCCAGCAGCCATTTAGGAGGGACGGAAGCTTATAATTCACCCCTCCACTTT	CASSHLGGTEAYNSPLHF
TRBJ2-7	TRBD2	-	TRBV7-2	TGTGCCAGCAGCTTTAAAACTATAGCGGGGAGCTCCTACGAGCAGTACTTC	CASSFKTIAGSSYEQYF
TRBJ1-2	-	-	TRBV30	TGTGCCTGGAGAGGGGTCGACTATGGCTACACCTTC	CAWRGVDYGYTF
TRBJ1-2	-	once	TRBV28	TGTGCCAGCAGTTCCCCTGGGGCAGACGTCTATGGCTACACCTTC	CASSSPGADVYGYTF
TRBJ1-4	-	-	TRBV27	TGTGCCAGCAGTTTATTGCCCAGGTTTAATGAAAAACTGTTTTTT	CASSLLPRFNEKLFF
TRBJ1-4	-	-	TRBV11-2	TGTGCCAGCAGCTACCCGGACAGTGGGGCTAATGAAAAACTGTTTTTT	CASSYPDSGANEKLFF
TRBJ1-1	TRBD1	-	TRBV7-9	TGTGCCAGCAGCTTCGGACAGGTCACGAACACTGAAGCTTTCTTT	CASSFGQVTNTEAFF
TRBJ2-7	-	-	TRBV3-1/TRBV3-2	TGTGCCAGCAGCCAAGATCCAAACTCCTACGAGCAGTACTTC	CASSQDPNSYEQYF